This record covers a single T cell receptor beta chain. The CDR3 has 14 amino acids. The germline CDR1 and CDR2 sequences are MNHEY and SVGAGI. Trimming left V 3 bases short and J 6 bases short, with 12 bases between. This sample is drawn from a study of shared clonotypes between healthy human individuals. Study summary: CD4 naive and memory got three plates each, CD8 naive two, CD8 memory one.

TCRdb's table, derived via immunoSEQ multiplex PCR, lists solely in-frame clones and lacks some. This table has approximately 940,000 clones, over 60% appearing once. The source is a man between 18 and 35 years old in good health. The chain has TRBV6-5 and TRBJ2-1; D might be TRBD2 (6 bases). Sequences were obtained from memory CD4+ T cells sorted from blood. Indicated subset: CD45RA-negative fraction. This CDR3 reads CASSYGRDRNEQFF. The CDR3 DNA is TGTGCCAGCAGTTATGGGCGGGACCGCAATGAGCAGTTCTTC.